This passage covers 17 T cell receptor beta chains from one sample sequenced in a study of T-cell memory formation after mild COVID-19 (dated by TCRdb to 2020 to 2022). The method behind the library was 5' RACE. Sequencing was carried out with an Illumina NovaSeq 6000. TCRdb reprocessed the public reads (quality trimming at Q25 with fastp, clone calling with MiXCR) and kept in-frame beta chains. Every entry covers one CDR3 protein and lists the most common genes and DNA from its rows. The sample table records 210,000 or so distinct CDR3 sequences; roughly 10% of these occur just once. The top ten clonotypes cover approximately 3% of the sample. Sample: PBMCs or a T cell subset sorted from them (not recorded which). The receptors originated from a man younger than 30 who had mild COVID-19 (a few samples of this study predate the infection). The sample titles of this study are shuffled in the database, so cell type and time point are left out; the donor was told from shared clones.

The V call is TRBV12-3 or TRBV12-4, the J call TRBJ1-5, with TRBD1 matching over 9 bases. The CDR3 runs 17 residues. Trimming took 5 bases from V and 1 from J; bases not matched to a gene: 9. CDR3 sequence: CASSLGQGRVSNQPQHF. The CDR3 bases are TGTGCCAGCAGTCTCGGACAGGGGCGAGTAAGCAATCAGCCCCAGCATTTT.

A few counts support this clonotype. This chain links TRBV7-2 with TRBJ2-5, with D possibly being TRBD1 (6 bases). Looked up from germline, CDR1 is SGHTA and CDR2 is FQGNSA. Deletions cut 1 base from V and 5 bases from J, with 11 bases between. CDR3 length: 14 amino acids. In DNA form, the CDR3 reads TGTGCCAGCAGCTTAGACGGGACACATGAGACCCAGTACTTC. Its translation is CASSLDGTHETQYF.

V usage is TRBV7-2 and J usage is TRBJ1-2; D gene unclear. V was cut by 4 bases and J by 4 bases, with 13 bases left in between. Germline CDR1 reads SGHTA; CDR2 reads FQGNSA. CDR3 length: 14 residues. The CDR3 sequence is CASSWDGQSYGYTF. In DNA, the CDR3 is TGTGCCAGCAGCTGGGATGGGCAGAGCTATGGCTACACCTTC.

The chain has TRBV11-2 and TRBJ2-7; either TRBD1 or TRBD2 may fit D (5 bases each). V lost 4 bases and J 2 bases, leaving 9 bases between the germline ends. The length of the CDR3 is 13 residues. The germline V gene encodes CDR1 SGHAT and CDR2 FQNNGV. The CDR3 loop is CASSSGSPYEQYF. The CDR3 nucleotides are TGTGCCAGCAGCTCAGGGAGCCCCTACGAGCAGTACTTC. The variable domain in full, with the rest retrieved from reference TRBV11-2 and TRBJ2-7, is EAGVAQSPRYKIIEKRQSVAFWCNPISGHATLYWYQQILGQGPKLLIQFQNNGVVDDSQLPKDRFSAERLKGVDSTLKIQPAKLEDSAVYLCASSSGSPYEQYFGPGTRLTVT.

CDR3 sequence: CAISESSRTTDTQYF. CDR3 nucleotides: TGTGCCATCAGTGAGTCGAGCAGGACCACAGATACGCAGTATTTT. The chain employs TRBV10-3 and TRBJ2-3; D call uncertain. CDR1 and CDR2 from the germline V gene are ENHRY and SYGVKD. CDR3 length equals 15 residues. V was cut by 0 bases and J by 2 bases, with 9 bases left in between.

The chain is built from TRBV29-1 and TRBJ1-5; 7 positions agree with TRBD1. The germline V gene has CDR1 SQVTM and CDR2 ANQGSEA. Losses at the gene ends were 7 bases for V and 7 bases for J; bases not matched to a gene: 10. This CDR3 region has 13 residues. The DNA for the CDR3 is TGCAGCGCCATGACAGGGATGGGGCAGCCCCAGCATTTT. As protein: CSAMTGMGQPQHF.

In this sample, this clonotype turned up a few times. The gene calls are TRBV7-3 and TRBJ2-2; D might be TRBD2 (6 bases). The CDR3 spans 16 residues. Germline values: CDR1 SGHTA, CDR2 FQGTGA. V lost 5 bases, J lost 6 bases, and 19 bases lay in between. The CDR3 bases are TGTGCCAGCAGCCCGTTAGGGACTCGAAACGCCGGGGAGCTGTTTTTT. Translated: CASSPLGTRNAGELFF.

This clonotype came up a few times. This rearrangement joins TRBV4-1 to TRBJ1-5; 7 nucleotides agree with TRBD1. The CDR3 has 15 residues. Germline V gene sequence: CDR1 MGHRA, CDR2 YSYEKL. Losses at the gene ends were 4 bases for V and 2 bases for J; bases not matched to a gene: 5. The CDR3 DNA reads TGCGCCAGCAGCCGACAGGGTTTGGGCAATCAGCCCCAGCATTTT. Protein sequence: CASSRQGLGNQPQHF.

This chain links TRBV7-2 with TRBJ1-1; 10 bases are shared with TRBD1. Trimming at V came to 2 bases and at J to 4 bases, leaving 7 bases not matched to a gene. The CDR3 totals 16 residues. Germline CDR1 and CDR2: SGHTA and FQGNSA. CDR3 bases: TGTGCCAGCAGCTTATTGAGCGGGGACAGGGGCACTGAAGCTTTCTTT. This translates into CASSLLSGDRGTEAFF.

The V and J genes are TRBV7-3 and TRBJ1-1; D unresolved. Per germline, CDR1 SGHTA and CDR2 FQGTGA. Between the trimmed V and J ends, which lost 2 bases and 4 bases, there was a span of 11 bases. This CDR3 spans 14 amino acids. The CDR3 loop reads CASSLQVSSTEAFF. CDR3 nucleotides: TGTGCCAGCAGCTTACAGGTTTCGAGCACTGAAGCTTTCTTT.

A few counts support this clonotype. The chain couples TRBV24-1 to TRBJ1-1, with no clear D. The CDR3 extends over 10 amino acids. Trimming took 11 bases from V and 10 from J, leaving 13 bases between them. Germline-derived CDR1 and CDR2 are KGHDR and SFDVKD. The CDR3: CAMYTKVAFF. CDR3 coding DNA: TGTGCCATGTATACAAAGGTAGCTTTCTTT.

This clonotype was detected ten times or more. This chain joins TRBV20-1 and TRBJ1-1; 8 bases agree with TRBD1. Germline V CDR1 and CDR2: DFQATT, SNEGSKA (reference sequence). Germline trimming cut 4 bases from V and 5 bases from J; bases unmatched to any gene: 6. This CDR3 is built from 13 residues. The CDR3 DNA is TGCAGTGCTACCCAGGGGGCAGAAACTGAAGCTTTCTTT. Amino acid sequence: CSATQGAETEAFF.

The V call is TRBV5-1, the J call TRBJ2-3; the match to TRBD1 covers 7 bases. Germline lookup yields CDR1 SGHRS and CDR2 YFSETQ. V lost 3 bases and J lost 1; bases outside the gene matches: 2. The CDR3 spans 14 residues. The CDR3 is CASSWGTGTDTQYF. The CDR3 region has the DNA TGCGCCAGCAGCTGGGGGACAGGCACAGATACGCAGTATTTT.

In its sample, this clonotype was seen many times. CDR3: CSVHTGGPQQFF. Here the CDR3 DNA reads TGCAGCGTACACACAGGGGGCCCCCAGCAGTTCTTC. The chain recombines TRBV29-1 with TRBJ2-1, with TRBD1 matching 9 bases. J lost 11 bases, V lost 6 bases, and 8 bases had no gene match. CDR1 is SQVTM and CDR2 is ANQGSEA in the germline V gene. The CDR3 totals 12 residues.

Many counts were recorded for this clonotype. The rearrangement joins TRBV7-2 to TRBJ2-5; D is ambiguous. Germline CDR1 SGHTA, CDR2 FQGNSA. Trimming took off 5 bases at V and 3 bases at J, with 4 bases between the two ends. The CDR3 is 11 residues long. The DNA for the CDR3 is TGTGCCAGCAGCCATAAAGAGACCCAGTACTTC. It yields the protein CASSHKETQYF. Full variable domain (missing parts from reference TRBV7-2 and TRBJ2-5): GAGVSQSPSNKVTEKGKDVELRCDPISGHTALYWYRQSLGQGLEFLIYFQGNSAPDKSGLPSDRFSAERTGGSVSTLTIQRTQQEDSAVYLCASSHKETQYFGPGTRLLVL.

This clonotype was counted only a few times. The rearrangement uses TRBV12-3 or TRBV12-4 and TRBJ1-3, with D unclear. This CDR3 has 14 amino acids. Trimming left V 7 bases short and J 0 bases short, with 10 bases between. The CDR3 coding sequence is TGTGCCAGCACCCCGACTCGCTCTGGAAACACCATATATTTT. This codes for CASTPTRSGNTIYF.

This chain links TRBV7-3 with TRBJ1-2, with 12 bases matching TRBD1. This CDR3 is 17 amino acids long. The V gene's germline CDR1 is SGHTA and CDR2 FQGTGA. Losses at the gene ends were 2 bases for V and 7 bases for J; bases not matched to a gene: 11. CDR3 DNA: TGTGCCAGCAGCTTAGGGCCATCGGGACAGGGGGCGCGTGGCTACACCTTC. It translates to CASSLGPSGQGARGYTF.